This TCR beta chain comes out of a study of beta chain features in type 1 diabetes. Findings and caveats of the study: For type 1 diabetes patients, VDJ junctions showed fewer insertions and more deletions.

Germline V gene sequence: CDR1 SGHRS, CDR2 YFSETQ. This CDR3 has 16 residues. J was trimmed by 9 bases and V by 0 bases; bases with no gene match: 7. Remarks on this clone: Its antigen remains unknown.

Via the markers CD45RO/CCR7/CD25/CD127/CD95/CD27, stem cell-like memory, regulatory, central memory and naive CD4+ cells were sorted. Sorted populations all exceeded 95% purity. cDNA synthesis used the whole RNA isolate, giving expressed TCRB sequences. The data were produced by immunoSEQ multiplex PCR, yet TCRdb's version contains in-frame clones alone and is incomplete. This repertoire shows hundreds of thousands of clones, roughly 15% found once; its top ten account for about 0.097%. The receptor was derived from a man aged 18 to 30 in good health. Sequencing was carried out using naive CD4+ T cells from blood. The chain recombines TRBV5-1 with TRBJ2-1; 12 nucleotides line up with TRBD2. CDR3 sequence reads: CASSLVGTSGRGEQFF. The CDR3, as DNA: TGCGCCAGCAGCTTGGTTGGGACTAGCGGGCGTGGTGAGCAGTTCTTC.